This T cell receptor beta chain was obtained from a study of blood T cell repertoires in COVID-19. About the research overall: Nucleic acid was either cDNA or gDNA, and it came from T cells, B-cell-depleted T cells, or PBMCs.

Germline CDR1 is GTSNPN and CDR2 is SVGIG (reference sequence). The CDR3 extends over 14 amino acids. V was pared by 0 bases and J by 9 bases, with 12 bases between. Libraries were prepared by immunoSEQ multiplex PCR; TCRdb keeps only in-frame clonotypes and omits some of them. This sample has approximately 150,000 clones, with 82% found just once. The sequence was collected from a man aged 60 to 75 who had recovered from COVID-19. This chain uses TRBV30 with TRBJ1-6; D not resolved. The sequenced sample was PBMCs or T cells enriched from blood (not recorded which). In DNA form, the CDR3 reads TGTGCCTGGAGTGTACTTGAGGCGATTTCACCCCTCCACTTT. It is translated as CAWSVLEAISPLHF.